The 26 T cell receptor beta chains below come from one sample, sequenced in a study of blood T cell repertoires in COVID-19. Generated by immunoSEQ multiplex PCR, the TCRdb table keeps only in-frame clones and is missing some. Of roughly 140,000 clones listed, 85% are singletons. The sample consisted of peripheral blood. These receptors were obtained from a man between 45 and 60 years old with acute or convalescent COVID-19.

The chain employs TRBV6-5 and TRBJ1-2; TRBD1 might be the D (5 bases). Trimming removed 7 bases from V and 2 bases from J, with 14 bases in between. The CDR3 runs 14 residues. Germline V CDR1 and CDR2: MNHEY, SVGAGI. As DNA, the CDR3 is TGTGCCAGCAAACCCAGGGTGGTGAACTATGGCTACACCTTC. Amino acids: CASKPRVVNYGYTF.

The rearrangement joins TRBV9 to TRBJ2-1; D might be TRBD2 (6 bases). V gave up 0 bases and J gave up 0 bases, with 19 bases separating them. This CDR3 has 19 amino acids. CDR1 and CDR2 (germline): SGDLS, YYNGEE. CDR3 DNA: TGTGCCAGCAGCGTAGGCCGACCAGGGACTCTTAGCTCCTACAATGAGCAGTTCTTC. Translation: CASSVGRPGTLSSYNEQFF.

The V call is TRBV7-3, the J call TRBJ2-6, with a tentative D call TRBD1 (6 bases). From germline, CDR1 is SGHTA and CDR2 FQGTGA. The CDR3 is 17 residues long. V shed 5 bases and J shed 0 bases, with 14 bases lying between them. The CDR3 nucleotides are TGTGCCAGCAGCCTACAGGGTAGCATCTCTGGGGCCAACGTCCTGACTTTC. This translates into CASSLQGSISGANVLTF.

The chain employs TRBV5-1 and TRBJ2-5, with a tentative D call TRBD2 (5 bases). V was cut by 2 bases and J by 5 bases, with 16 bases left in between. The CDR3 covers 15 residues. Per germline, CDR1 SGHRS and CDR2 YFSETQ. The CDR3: CASSFFGNSGETQYF. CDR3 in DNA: TGCGCCAGCAGCTTTTTCGGGAACTCGGGCGAGACCCAGTACTTC. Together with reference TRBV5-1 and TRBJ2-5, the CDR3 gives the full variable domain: KAGVTQTPRYLIKTRGQQVTLSCSPISGHRSVSWYQQTPGQGLQFLFEYFSETQRNKGNFPGRFSGRQFSNSRSEMNVSTLELGDSALYLCASSFFGNSGETQYFGPGTRLLVL.

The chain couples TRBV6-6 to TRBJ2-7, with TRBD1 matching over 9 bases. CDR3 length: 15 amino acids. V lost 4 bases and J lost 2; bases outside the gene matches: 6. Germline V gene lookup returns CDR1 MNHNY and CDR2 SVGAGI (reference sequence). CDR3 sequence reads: CASSSRDRAPYEQYF. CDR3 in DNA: TGTGCCAGCAGTTCCCGGGACAGGGCCCCCTACGAGCAGTACTTC.

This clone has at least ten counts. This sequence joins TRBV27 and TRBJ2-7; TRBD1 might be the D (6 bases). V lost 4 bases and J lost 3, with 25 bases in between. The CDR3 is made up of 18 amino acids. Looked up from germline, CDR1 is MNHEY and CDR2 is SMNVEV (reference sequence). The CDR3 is CASSSVRDTQTVIYEQYF. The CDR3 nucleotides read TGTGCCAGCAGTTCTGTCCGGGACACCCAGACGGTTATCTACGAGCAGTACTTC.

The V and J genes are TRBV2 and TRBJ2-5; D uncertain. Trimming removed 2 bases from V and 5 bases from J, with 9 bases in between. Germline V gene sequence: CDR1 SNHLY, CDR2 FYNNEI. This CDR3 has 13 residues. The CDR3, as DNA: TGTGCCAGCAGTGAATCTAGTTTCGAGACCCAGTACTTC. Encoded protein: CASSESSFETQYF.

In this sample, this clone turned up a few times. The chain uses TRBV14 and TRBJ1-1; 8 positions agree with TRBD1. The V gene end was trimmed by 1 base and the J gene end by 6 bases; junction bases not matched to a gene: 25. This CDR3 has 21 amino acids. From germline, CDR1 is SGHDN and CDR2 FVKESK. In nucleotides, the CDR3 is TGTGCCAGCAGCCAAGGGGGTTGGACAGGGCGGCCCTCTCTTAGGGACCCTGAAGCTTTCTTT. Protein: CASSQGGWTGRPSLRDPEAFF.

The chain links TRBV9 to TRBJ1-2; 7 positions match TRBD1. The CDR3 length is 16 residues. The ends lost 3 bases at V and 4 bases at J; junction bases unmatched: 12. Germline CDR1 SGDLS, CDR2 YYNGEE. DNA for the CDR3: TGTGCCAGCAGCGCAATCCCGGACAGGCAGACCTATGGCTACACCTTC. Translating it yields CASSAIPDRQTYGYTF.

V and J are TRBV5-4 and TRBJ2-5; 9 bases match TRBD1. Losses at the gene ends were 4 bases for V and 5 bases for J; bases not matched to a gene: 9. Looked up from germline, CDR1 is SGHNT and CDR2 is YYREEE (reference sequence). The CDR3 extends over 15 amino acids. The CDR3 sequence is CASSRGGQGYETQYF. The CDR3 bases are TGTGCCAGCAGCCGGGGAGGACAGGGGTACGAGACCCAGTACTTC.

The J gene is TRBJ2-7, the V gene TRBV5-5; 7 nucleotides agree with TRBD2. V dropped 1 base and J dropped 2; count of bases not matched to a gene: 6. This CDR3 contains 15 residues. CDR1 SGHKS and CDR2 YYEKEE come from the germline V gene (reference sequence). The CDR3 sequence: CASSLRLAETYEQYF. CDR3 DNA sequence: TGTGCCAGCAGCTTGAGGCTAGCGGAGACCTACGAGCAGTACTTC.

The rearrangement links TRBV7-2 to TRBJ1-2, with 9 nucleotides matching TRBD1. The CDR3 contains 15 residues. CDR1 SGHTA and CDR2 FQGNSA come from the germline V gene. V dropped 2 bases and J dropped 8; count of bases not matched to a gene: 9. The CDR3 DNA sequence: TGTGCCAGCAGCTTAAAGGCCGGGACAGGGAAAGGCTACACCTTC. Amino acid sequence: CASSLKAGTGKGYTF.

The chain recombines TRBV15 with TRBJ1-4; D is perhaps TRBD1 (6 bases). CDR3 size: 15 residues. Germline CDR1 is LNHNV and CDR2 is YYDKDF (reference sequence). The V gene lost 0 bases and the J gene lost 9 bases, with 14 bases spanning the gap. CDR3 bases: TGTGCCACCAGCAGAGATCGAGGTGGGGGCAAAAAACTGTTTTTT. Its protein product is CATSRDRGGGKKLFF.

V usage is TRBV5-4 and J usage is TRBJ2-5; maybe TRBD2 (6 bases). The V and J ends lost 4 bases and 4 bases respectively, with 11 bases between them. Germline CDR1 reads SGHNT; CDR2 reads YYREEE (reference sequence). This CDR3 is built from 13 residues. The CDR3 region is CASSSKGGETQYF. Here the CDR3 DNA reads TGTGCCAGCAGCAGTAAGGGAGGAGAGACCCAGTACTTC.

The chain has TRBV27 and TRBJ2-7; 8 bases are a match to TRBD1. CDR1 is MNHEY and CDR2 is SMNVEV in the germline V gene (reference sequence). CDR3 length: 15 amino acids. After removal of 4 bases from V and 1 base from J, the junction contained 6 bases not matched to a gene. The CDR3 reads CASSWGQALSYEQYF. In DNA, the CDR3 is TGTGCCAGCAGTTGGGGACAGGCCCTTTCCTACGAGCAGTACTTC.

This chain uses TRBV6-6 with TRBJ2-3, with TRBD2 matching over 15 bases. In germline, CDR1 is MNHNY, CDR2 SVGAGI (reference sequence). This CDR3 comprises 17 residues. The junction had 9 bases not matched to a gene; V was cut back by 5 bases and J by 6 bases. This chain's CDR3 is CASSQRTSGRVYDTQYF. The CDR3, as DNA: TGTGCCAGCAGTCAGAGGACTAGCGGGAGGGTCTATGATACGCAGTATTTT.

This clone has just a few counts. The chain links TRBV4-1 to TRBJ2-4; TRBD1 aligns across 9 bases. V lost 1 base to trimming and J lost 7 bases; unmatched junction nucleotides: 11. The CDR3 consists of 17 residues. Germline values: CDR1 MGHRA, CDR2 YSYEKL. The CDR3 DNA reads TGCGCCAGCAGCCAAGTCACCGGGACAGGGCCTTTTAACATTCAGTACTTC. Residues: CASSQVTGTGPFNIQYF.

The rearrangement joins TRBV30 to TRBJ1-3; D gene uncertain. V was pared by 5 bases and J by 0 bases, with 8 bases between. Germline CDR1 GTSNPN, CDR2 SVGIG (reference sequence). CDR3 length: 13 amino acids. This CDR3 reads CAWDGFSGNTIYF. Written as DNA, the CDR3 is TGTGCCTGGGACGGTTTCTCTGGAAACACCATATATTTT.

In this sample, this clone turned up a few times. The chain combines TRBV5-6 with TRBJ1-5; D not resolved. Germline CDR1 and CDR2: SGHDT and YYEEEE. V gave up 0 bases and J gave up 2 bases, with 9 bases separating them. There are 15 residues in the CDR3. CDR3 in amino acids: CASSLGQEGNQPQHF. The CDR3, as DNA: TGTGCCAGCAGCTTGGGGCAGGAGGGCAATCAGCCCCAGCATTTT.

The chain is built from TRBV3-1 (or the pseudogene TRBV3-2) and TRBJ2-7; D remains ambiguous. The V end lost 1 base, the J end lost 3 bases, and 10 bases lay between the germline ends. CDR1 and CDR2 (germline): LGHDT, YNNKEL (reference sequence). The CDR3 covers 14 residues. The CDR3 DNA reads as TGTGCCAGCAGCCAAGTTAGTTCCGGCTACGAGCAGTACTTC. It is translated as CASSQVSSGYEQYF.

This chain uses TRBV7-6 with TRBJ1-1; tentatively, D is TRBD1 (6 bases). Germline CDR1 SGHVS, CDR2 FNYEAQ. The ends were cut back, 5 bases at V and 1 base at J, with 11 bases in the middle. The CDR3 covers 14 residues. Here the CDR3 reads CASSQGTSNTEAFF. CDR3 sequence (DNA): TGTGCCAGCAGCCAGGGGACATCGAACACTGAAGCTTTCTTT.

CDR3 loop: CASGGQGAHLPYEQYF. In DNA form, the CDR3 reads TGTGCCAGCGGAGGACAGGGGGCTCATCTTCCCTACGAGCAGTACTTC. The rearrangement joins TRBV7-9 to TRBJ2-7; 11 bases are shared with TRBD1. Germline-derived CDR1 and CDR2 are SEHNR and FQNEAQ (reference sequence). The V segment lost 8 bases and the J segment 2 bases; nucleotides outside the gene matches: 11. The CDR3 sequence is 16 residues long.

The CDR3 DNA sequence: TGTGCCTGGAGCAATGGGACAGGGGGATTCACTGAAGCTTTCTTT. Translated, it gives CAWSNGTGGFTEAFF. This chain uses TRBV30 with TRBJ1-1, with 11 bases identical to TRBD1. Germline CDR1 GTSNPN, CDR2 SVGIG (reference sequence). The CDR3 extends over 15 amino acids. The V segment lost 3 bases and the J segment 4 bases; nucleotides outside the gene matches: 7.

CDR3 region: CASSGRDRGGTEAFF. CDR3 DNA sequence: TGTGCCAGCAGCGGCCGGGACAGGGGAGGGACTGAAGCTTTCTTT. The genes are TRBV7-9 and TRBJ1-1, with TRBD1 identical over 10 bases. Germline V lookup: CDR1 SEHNR, CDR2 FQNEAQ (reference sequence). The length of the CDR3 is 15 residues. V was clipped by 5 bases and J by 5 bases; unmatched bases: 8.

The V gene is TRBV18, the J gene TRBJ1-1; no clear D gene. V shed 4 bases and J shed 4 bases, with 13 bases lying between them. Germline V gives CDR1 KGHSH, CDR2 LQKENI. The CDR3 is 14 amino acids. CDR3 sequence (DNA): TGTGCCAGCTCACAGGCGGGATCTACCACTGAAGCTTTCTTT. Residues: CASSQAGSTTEAFF.

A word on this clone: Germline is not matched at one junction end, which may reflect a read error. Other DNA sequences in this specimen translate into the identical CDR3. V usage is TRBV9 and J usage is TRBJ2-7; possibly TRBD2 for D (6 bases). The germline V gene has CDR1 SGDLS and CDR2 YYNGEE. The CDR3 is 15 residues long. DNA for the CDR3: TGTGCCAGCAGCGGAACGGGAGCCTCTTCCTCCGAGCAGTACTTC. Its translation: CASSGTGASSSEQYF.